These 15 T cell receptor beta chains share one sample of origin, sequenced in a study of regulatory T cells in long-lasting Graves disease. Time point described: newly diagnosed GD, antithyroid drugs for less than 3 months. TCR sequences were obtained from RNA taken from PBMCs. CDR3-region Arm-PCR and iRepertoire HTBI primers produced the TCR beta libraries. From the multiplex PCR reads, TCRdb called clonotypes with MiXCR, one entry per CDR3 protein. Of fewer than 450,000 distinct CDR3 sequences listed, 15% are singletons. These data also featured in a second study, about T cells in Graves' hyperthyroidism and ophthalmopathy.

Material: peripheral blood mononuclear cells (PBMCs), obtained at new diagnosis, from a patient treated with antithyroid drugs. The origin of the receptors is a woman aged 40 to 49 with Graves disease.

This clonotype was seen ten or more times. V usage is TRBV5-6 and J usage is TRBJ2-1, with D possibly being TRBD2 (6 bases). The CDR3 runs 18 residues. V lost 0 bases to trimming and J lost 4 bases, with 20 bases between them. Germline V gene sequence: CDR1 SGHDT, CDR2 YYEEEE. The CDR3 coding sequence is TGTGCCAGCAGCTTGGTAGTTGCGGGACCGATGGGTTACAATGAGCAGTTCTTC. It codes for CASSLVVAGPMGYNEQFF.

This clonotype occurred many times. This rearrangement joins TRBV5-5 to TRBJ2-5; tentatively, D is TRBD1 or TRBD2 (5 bases each). Germline V gene lookup returns CDR1 SGHKS and CDR2 YYEKEE (reference sequence). The CDR3 consists of 15 residues. The V end was cut by 2 bases, the J end by 1 base, with 12 bases between. The DNA for the CDR3 is TGTGCCAGCAGCTTCCGGGACGGAGTCCAAGAGACCCAGTACTTC. Translation gives CASSFRDGVQETQYF.

In this sample, this clonotype turned up a few times. The chain couples TRBV30 to TRBJ2-1, with TRBD2 matching over 10 bases. The ends lost 3 bases at V and 4 bases at J; junction bases unmatched: 3. Germline V gene lookup returns CDR1 GTSNPN and CDR2 SVGIG (reference sequence). There are 14 residues in the CDR3. The CDR3 coding sequence is TGTGCCTGGAGGTCTAGCGGGAGTTACAATGAGCAGTTCTTC. Encoded protein: CAWRSSGSYNEQFF.

There are many counts of this clonotype. The chain uses TRBV2 and TRBJ2-3; 7 positions agree with TRBD1. V shed 2 bases, J shed 1 base, and the junction held 6 bases outside the gene matches. Germline CDR1 reads SNHLY; CDR2 reads FYNNEI. The CDR3 sequence is 16 residues long. CDR3 DNA: TGTGCCAGCAGTGAAAAGCGACAGGGCGGCACAGATACGCAGTATTTT. It yields the protein CASSEKRQGGTDTQYF.

The chain employs TRBV7-8 and TRBJ2-4; 14 bases are shared with TRBD2. The CDR3 extends over 18 amino acids. The germline CDR1 and CDR2 sequences are SGHVS and FQNEAQ. The J segment lost 0 bases and the V segment lost 4 bases, leaving 5 bases of the junction unmatched. CDR3 protein: CASSSRLAGGLAKNIQYF. For the CDR3, the DNA is TGTGCCAGCAGCTCCAGACTAGCGGGAGGGCTAGCCAAAAACATTCAGTACTTC.

This clonotype was observed at least ten times. The chain couples TRBV20-1 to TRBJ2-7, with a tentative D call TRBD2 (5 bases). Germline CDR1 DFQATT, CDR2 SNEGSKA (reference sequence). With 7 bases removed from V and 4 bases from J, the gap between germline ends came to 11 bases. The length of the CDR3 is 11 residues. The DNA for the CDR3 is TGCAGTGGTCTGGGAGAGTACGAGCAGTACTTC. Encoded protein: CSGLGEYEQYF.

This clonotype was counted ten times or more. The CDR3 sequence: CASSQGVGSLNQPQHF. The CDR3 DNA is TGTGCCAGCAGCCAAGGTGTGGGGTCCCTCAATCAGCCCCAGCATTTT. The chain is built from TRBV3-1 and TRBJ1-5, with D uncertain. V gave up 1 base and J gave up 3 bases, with 13 bases separating them. The CDR3 has 16 amino acids. Germline CDR1 LGHDT, CDR2 YNNKEL (reference sequence).

This clonotype has at least ten counts. V and J are TRBV5-1 and TRBJ2-3; D unresolved. Looked up from germline, CDR1 is SGHRS and CDR2 is YFSETQ. V was clipped by 3 bases and J by 5 bases, with 7 bases between them. This CDR3 has 12 amino acids. The CDR3 DNA reads as TGCGCCAGCAGCTCCGAAGAAGATACGCAGTATTTT. Protein sequence: CASSSEEDTQYF.

In its sample, this clonotype was seen many times. This chain uses TRBV7-2 with TRBJ2-5; 14 bases line up with TRBD2. From germline, CDR1 is SGHTA and CDR2 FQGNSA. The CDR3 runs to 18 residues. J was trimmed by 2 bases and V by 4 bases; bases with no gene match: 9. As DNA, the CDR3 is TGTGCCAGCAGCTACAGGACTAGCGGGAGGTCCTTACAAGAGACCCAGTACTTC. It is translated as CASSYRTSGRSLQETQYF.

This clonotype was counted ten times or more. The chain couples TRBV28 to TRBJ2-3; the match to TRBD1 covers 10 bases. CDR1 and CDR2 from the germline V gene are MDHEN and SYDVKM. CDR3 length equals 17 residues. Germline trimming cut 5 bases from V and 2 bases from J; bases unmatched to any gene: 10. CDR3 in DNA: TGTGCCAGCAGTCAATCGGACAGGGGGTTCGTCACAGATACGCAGTATTTT. Its translation is CASSQSDRGFVTDTQYF.

This clonotype was detected many times. The chain is built from TRBV11-3 and TRBJ2-5, with D uncertain. Trimming cost V 1 base and J 3 bases, with 15 bases left between them. Germline V gene data show CDR1 as SGHNT and CDR2 as YENEEA. The CDR3 runs 16 residues. The CDR3 sequence is CASSLGPRYNKETQYF. CDR3 coding DNA: TGTGCCAGCAGCTTAGGGCCCCGGTACAACAAAGAGACCCAGTACTTC.

The rearrangement joins TRBV7-8 to TRBJ2-7; D remains ambiguous. In germline, CDR1 is SGHVS, CDR2 FQNEAQ. With 1 base removed from V and 1 base from J, the gap between germline ends came to 8 bases. CDR3 size: 14 residues. This chain's CDR3 is CASSLGTASYEQYV. The CDR3 nucleotides are TGTGCCAGCAGCTTAGGAACAGCATCCTACGAGCAGTACGTC.

In its sample, this clonotype was seen once. The rearrangement uses TRBV18 and TRBJ2-3; D might be TRBD1 (5 bases). The V and J ends lost 3 bases and 1 base respectively, with 20 bases between them. The CDR3 has 18 residues. Germline values: CDR1 KGHSH, CDR2 LQKENI. The CDR3 here is CASSPPLGATRGTDTQYF. The CDR3, as DNA: TGTGCCAGCTCACCCCCGCTAGGGGCAACCCGGGGCACAGATACGCAGTATTTT.

This clonotype was counted ten times or more. CDR3: CASSLAGGPSYEQYF. The CDR3 DNA reads TGTGCCAGCAGTTTGGCGGGAGGACCCTCCTACGAGCAGTACTTC. The chain carries TRBV27 and TRBJ2-7; TRBD2 matches at 8 bases. Germline V lookup: CDR1 MNHEY, CDR2 SMNVEV (reference sequence). The CDR3 runs 15 residues. V shed 3 bases, J shed 0 bases, and the junction held 4 bases outside the gene matches.

The table lists this clonotype with many counts. The genes are TRBV7-3 and TRBJ2-5; TRBD2 matches 9 bases. Trimming at V came to 5 bases and at J to 5 bases, leaving 9 bases not matched to a gene. This CDR3 has 15 amino acids. Germline V gene lookup returns CDR1 SGHTA and CDR2 FQGTGA. CDR3 DNA: TGTGCCAGCAGCCCCGGGGCGGGAGGGGGTGAGACCCAGTACTTC. It encodes CASSPGAGGGETQYF.